This entry lists 6 T cell receptor beta chains sequenced from one sample in a study of cytomegalovirus exposure and HLA in healthy donors (dated by TCRdb to 2017 to 2019). The receptor library was made with the immunoSEQ multiplex PCR assay. The multiplex PCR relied on a mix of 60 forward primers for TCR Vbeta segments and 13 reverse primers for TCR Jbeta segments. As stored in TCRdb, this immuneACCESS dataset retains in-frame rearrangements with V and J assigned. A fraction of the clones does not appear; measured against another copy, unresolved V genes explain less than half of the discrepancy, and the remainder lacks a known reason. The sample contains about 190,000 clones, roughly 80% of them found a single time. Together, the top ten hold approximately 1.5% of the sample. Sequenced material: PBMCs. All receptors derive from a woman between 18 and 29 years old in good health and CMV-seronegative.

This clone was seen a handful of times. The chain links TRBV4-2 to TRBJ2-5, with unresolved D. There are 14 residues in the CDR3. Germline values: CDR1 LGHNA, CDR2 YNFKEQ. V was clipped by 0 bases and J by 2 bases, with 7 bases between them. CDR3 sequence reads: CASSQDSRQETQYF. In DNA, the CDR3 is TGTGCCAGCAGCCAAGATTCTAGGCAAGAGACCCAGTACTTC.

The chain joins TRBV6-1 to TRBJ1-6, with D hard to call. Germline values: CDR1 MNHNS, CDR2 SASEGT. V was pared by 3 bases and J by 7 bases, with 19 bases between. CDR3 length equals 17 residues. CDR3 nucleotide sequence: TGTGCCAGCAGTGATGCCGCATGGACGGGAAAGAATTCACCCCTCCACTTT. This sequence encodes CASSDAAWTGKNSPLHF.

The CDR3 reads CSVAYGKGEAFF. CDR3 DNA: TGCAGCGTTGCGTACGGGAAAGGTGAAGCTTTCTTT. The chain couples TRBV29-1 to TRBJ1-1; no firm D call. CDR1 is SQVTM and CDR2 is ANQGSEA in the germline V gene. Trimming removed 4 bases from V and 7 bases from J, with 13 bases in between. This CDR3 has 12 residues. The whole variable domain, filled in from reference TRBV29-1 and TRBJ1-1, reads SAVISQKPSRDICQRGTSLTIQCQVDSQVTMMFWYRQQPGQSLTLIATANQGSEATYESGFVIDKFPISRPNLTFSTLTVSNMSPEDSSIYLCSVAYGKGEAFFGQGTRLTVV.

This clone was found a few times. V is TRBV11-2 and J is TRBJ2-5; tentatively, D is TRBD1 (5 bases). Germline CDR1 reads SGHAT; CDR2 reads FQNNGV. Trimming took 9 bases from V and 1 from J, leaving 6 bases between them. The CDR3 consists of 11 residues. Written as DNA, the CDR3 is TGTGCCAGTAGGGGCCAAGAGACCCAGTACTTC. Its protein is CASRGQETQYF. Drawing the rest from reference TRBV11-2 and TRBJ2-5, the complete variable domain is EAGVAQSPRYKIIEKRQSVAFWCNPISGHATLYWYQQILGQGPKLLIQFQNNGVVDDSQLPKDRFSAERLKGVDSTLKIQPAKLEDSAVYLCASRGQETQYFGPGTRLLVL.

The CDR3 sequence: CASSPPAKRTTRETQYF. The CDR3 DNA is TGTGCCAGCAGCCCACCCGCTAAACGGACTACCCGGGAGACCCAGTACTTC. V is TRBV7-2 and J is TRBJ2-5; possibly TRBD2 for D (6 bases). From germline, CDR1 is SGHTA and CDR2 FQGNSA. The V end was cut by 5 bases, the J end by 5 bases, with 24 bases between. The CDR3 loop spans 17 amino acids.

This sequence joins TRBV21-1 and TRBJ2-5; whether TRBD2, the table's D call, matches the DNA was not checked. TRBV21-1 is noted as a pseudogene. The CDR3 runs 20 residues. In DNA form, the CDR3 reads TGTGCCAGCAGCAAAGCTAGACCTGACGATCGGAGCGATGCCGGGGAGACCCAGTACTTC. It codes for CASSKARPDDRSDAGETQYF.